The 11 T cell receptor beta chains below come from one sample, sequenced in a study of cytotoxic CD8 clonotypes in ibrutinib-treated CLL. The data were produced by immunoSEQ multiplex PCR, yet TCRdb's version contains in-frame clones alone and is incomplete. The sample lists about 140,000 clones, approximately 90% occurring once. The sample in question was PBMCs, obtained after 12 months of ibrutinib treatment. The receptors come from a human donor with chronic lymphocytic leukemia.

This clone was detected only a few times. The V gene is TRBV28, the J gene TRBJ1-2, with 7 nucleotides matching TRBD1. Germline CDR1 reads MDHEN; CDR2 reads SYDVKM. The CDR3 spans 15 residues. J lost 4 bases, V lost 4 bases, and 9 bases had no gene match. CDR3 bases: TGTGCCAGCAGTTCCGGACAGGCCGGCATCTATGGCTACACCTTC. Amino acid sequence: CASSSGQAGIYGYTF.

The chain joins TRBV30 to TRBJ1-1; D is unresolved. Per germline, CDR1 GTSNPN and CDR2 SVGIG (reference sequence). Between the trimmed V and J ends, which lost 1 base and 1 base, there was a span of 13 bases. This CDR3 has 15 residues. The CDR3 coding sequence is TGTGCCTGGAGTGACCCGCCGGGCCCGAACACTGAAGCTTTCTTT. Translation: CAWSDPPGPNTEAFF.

The gene calls are TRBV6-1 and TRBJ1-5; maybe TRBD1 (5 bases). V was cut by 1 base and J by 0 bases, with 13 bases left in between. Germline CDR1 reads MNHNS; CDR2 reads SASEGT. This CDR3 region has 17 residues. The DNA of the CDR3 is TGTGCCAGCAGTGAAGGAGGGGACTCATATAGCAATCAGCCCCAGCATTTT. Protein product: CASSEGGDSYSNQPQHF.

V gene TRBV19 combines with J gene TRBJ1-5; tentatively, D is TRBD1 (5 bases). The CDR3 covers 12 residues. Germline assignment: CDR1 LNHDA and CDR2 SQIVND (reference sequence). Trimming shortened V by 3 bases and J by 8 bases, and 8 bases separated the two germline ends. CDR3 sequence (DNA): TGTGCCAGTAGTATGTGGGGCGAGCCCCAGCATTTT. It yields the protein CASSMWGEPQHF.

The chain couples TRBV6-5 to TRBJ2-1; D ambiguous. V shed 6 bases and J shed 6 bases, with 12 bases lying between them. The CDR3 length is 13 residues. The germline V gene has CDR1 MNHEY and CDR2 SVGAGI. Here the CDR3 DNA reads TGTGCCAGCAGCCGAGACATTACCAATGAGCAGTTCTTC. Translating gives CASSRDITNEQFF.

V usage is TRBV7-9 and J usage is TRBJ2-7; D is undetermined. V lost 1 base, J lost 3 bases, and 13 bases lay in between. CDR3 length equals 15 residues. CDR1 is SEHNR and CDR2 is FQNEAQ in the germline V gene (reference sequence). The CDR3 DNA reads TGTGCCAGCAGCTTAGATTCCAGTCTGGGCTACGAGCAGTACTTC. Translating gives CASSLDSSLGYEQYF.

The chain uses TRBV6-5 and TRBJ2-7; D possibly corresponds to TRBD2 (8 bases). CDR3 size: 14 residues. The germline V gene has CDR1 MNHEY and CDR2 SVGAGI. V lost 7 bases, J lost 6 bases, and 19 bases lay in between. The CDR3 region has the DNA TGTGCCAGCACCCCGGGGGGGGACAGTCTCGAGCAGTACTTC. This encodes CASTPGGDSLEQYF.

The rearrangement uses TRBV28 and TRBJ1-3, with D unresolved. The CDR3 length is 15 residues. Germline values: CDR1 MDHEN, CDR2 SYDVKM. V lost 6 bases and J lost 4, with 16 bases in between. This chain's CDR3 is CASSPASMGGNTIYF. The DNA for the CDR3 is TGTGCCAGCAGCCCCGCCTCAATGGGAGGAAACACCATATATTTT.

This clone was counted only a few times. CDR3 in amino acids: CASSLGALREQYF. CDR3 in DNA: TGTGCCAGCAGCTTAGGGGCACTACGCGAGCAGTACTTC. J is TRBJ2-7 and V is TRBV7-2, with D unresolved. The CDR3 runs to 13 residues. Germline assignment: CDR1 SGHTA and CDR2 FQGNSA. V shed 1 base and J shed 6 bases, with 10 bases lying between them.

The chain couples TRBV11-2 to TRBJ2-5; D may be TRBD1 (7 bases). Germline V gene data show CDR1 as SGHAT and CDR2 as FQNNGV. The CDR3 runs to 14 residues. Between the trimmed V and J ends, which lost 4 bases and 5 bases, there was a span of 14 bases. CDR3 in amino acids: CASSYTGAGETQYF. CDR3 nucleotide sequence: TGTGCCAGCAGCTACACAGGGGCGGGGGAGACCCAGTACTTC.

This chain joins TRBV11-2 and TRBJ2-1; a possible D gene is TRBD2 (5 bases). Trimming removed 4 bases from V and 6 bases from J, with 16 bases in between. CDR1 is SGHAT, CDR2 FQNNGV, per germline. This CDR3 contains 15 residues. The chain's CDR3 is CASSSALVRANEQFF. In DNA, the CDR3 is TGTGCCAGCAGCTCCGCACTAGTGCGAGCCAATGAGCAGTTCTTC.